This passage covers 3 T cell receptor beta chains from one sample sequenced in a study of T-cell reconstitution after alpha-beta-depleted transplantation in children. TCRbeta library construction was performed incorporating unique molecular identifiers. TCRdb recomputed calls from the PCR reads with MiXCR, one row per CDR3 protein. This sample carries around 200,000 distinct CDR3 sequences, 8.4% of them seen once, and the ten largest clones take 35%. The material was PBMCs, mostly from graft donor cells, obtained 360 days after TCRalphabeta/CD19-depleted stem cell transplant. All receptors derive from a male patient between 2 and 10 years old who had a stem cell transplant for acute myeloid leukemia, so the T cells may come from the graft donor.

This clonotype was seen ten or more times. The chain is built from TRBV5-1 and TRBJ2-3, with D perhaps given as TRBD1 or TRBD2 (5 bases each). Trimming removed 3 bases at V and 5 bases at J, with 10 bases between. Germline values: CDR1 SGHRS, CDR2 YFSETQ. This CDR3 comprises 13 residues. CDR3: CASSWGTKDTQYF. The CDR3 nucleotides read TGCGCCAGCAGCTGGGGGACGAAAGATACGCAGTATTTT.

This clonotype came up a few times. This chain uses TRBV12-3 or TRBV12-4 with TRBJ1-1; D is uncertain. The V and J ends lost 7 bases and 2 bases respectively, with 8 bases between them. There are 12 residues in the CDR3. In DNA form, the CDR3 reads TGTGCCAGCACCACGACTAACACTGAAGCTTTCTTT. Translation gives CASTTTNTEAFF.

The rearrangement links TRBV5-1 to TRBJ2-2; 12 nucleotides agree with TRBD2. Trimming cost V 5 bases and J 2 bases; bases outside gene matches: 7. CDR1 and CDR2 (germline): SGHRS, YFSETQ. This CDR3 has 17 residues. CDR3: CASSLLAGGPNTGELFF. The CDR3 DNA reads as TGCGCCAGCAGTCTGCTAGCGGGGGGGCCTAACACCGGGGAGCTGTTTTTT.